Below, one TCR beta chain is given with its context. Its antigen is currently unknown. Peripheral blood and lesional scalp punch biopsies came from alopecia areata patients. As the sequencing template, cDNA was produced by extracting RNA and reverse transcribing it. Data came from immunoSEQ multiplex PCR; TCRdb stores just in-frame clones and leaves some out. The sample gives 150,000 to 200,000 clones, 67% of which show up once; around 10% is in the top ten. This record belongs to a study of CD8+ T cells in alopecia areata. Study findings and constraints: Among the cells sequenced in scalp samples are also the resident alphabeta T cells of normal skin.

J lost 3 bases, V lost 5 bases, and 13 bases had no gene match. The CDR3 sequence is 16 residues long. CDR1 SGHTA and CDR2 FQGNSA come from the germline V gene. The sample here was CD8+ T cells sorted from blood, taken at week 0. V gene TRBV7-2 combines with J gene TRBJ2-7, with 7 bases that match TRBD1. The sequence derives from a human donor with alopecia areata. The DNA of the CDR3 is TGTGCCAGCAGCGACCCCTCCGGGACAGACTTCTACGAGCAGTACTTC. Protein: CASSDPSGTDFYEQYF. Using reference TRBV7-2 and TRBJ2-7 for the parts outside the CDR3, the full variable domain is GAGVSQSPSNKVTEKGKDVELRCDPISGHTALYWYRQSLGQGLEFLIYFQGNSAPDKSGLPSDRFSAERTGGSVSTLTIQRTQQEDSAVYLCASSDPSGTDFYEQYFGPGTRLTVT.